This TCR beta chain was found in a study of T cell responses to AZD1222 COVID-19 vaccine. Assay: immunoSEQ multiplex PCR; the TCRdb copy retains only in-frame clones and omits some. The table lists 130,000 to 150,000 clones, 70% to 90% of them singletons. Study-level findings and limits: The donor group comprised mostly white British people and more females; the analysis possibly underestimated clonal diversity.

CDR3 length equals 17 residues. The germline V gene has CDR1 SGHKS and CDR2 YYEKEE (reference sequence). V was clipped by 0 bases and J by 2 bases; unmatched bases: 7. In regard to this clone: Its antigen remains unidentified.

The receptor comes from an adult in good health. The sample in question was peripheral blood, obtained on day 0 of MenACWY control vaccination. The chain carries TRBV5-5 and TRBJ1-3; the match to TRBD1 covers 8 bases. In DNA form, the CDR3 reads TGTGCCAGCAGCTTGGCCTTGCTGGACAGGGCTGGAAACACCATATATTTT. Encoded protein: CASSLALLDRAGNTIYF.